This T cell receptor (beta chain) originates from a study of regulatory T cells in long-lasting Graves disease. General observations from the study: The study found lower TCR diversity in persistent Graves' patients than in newly diagnosed ones.

The CDR3 contains 13 residues. Looked up from germline, CDR1 is GTSNPN and CDR2 is SVGIG (reference sequence). The ends lost 4 bases at V and 10 bases at J; junction bases unmatched: 6. Relying on iRepertoire HTBI primers and Arm-PCR of CDR3 regions, the team built TCR beta libraries. The authors' processing: Sequenced samples collectively carried 62 TRBV and around 15 TRBJ segments. One entry per CDR3 protein, called by TCRdb with MiXCR from the multiplex PCR reads. The V and J calls and clone size are TCRdb's, not the authors'. The sample lists about half a million distinct CDR3 sequences, approximately 23% seen once, with about an eighth in the top ten. Indicated time point: persistent/refractory GD, antithyroid drugs over 5 years with positive TRAb. With RNA extracted from PBMCs as input, the TCR library was made. This clonotype was detected many times. Its cognate antigen is unknown.

This chain links TRBV30 with TRBJ1-4; 10 bases line up with TRBD1. The specimen comprised peripheral blood mononuclear cells (PBMCs), sampled when the disease was refractory, from a patient treated with antithyroid drugs. This receptor was obtained from a female donor with Graves disease. CDR3 amino acids: CAWTGTGEGKLFF. In DNA, the CDR3 is TGTGCCTGGACCGGGACAGGGGAAGGAAAACTGTTTTTT.